Here is one T cell receptor beta chain with its context. Time point noted: patch test 3, about 24 weeks after DPC sensitization. Treatment noted: therapeutic diphenylcyclopropenone sensitization with weekly scalp DPC. V was shortened by 3 bases and J by 2 bases, with 5 bases between the two germline ends. CDR1 and CDR2 from the germline V gene are LNHDA and SQIVND (reference sequence). The CDR3 consists of 13 residues. The sample originates from a study of human T cells and chemical hapten exposure. MiXCR, applied by TCRdb to the RACE reads, yields one record per CDR3 protein. The data contain about 92,000 distinct CDR3 sequences, approximately 11% of them singletons.

This TCR was sampled from a woman in her 30s with alopecia areata. Some clones in this sample may be carry-over from other donors' samples. The chain combines TRBV19 with TRBJ1-5, with D unclear. The sequences come from whole blood, collected in connection with sensitization to the hapten diphenylcyclopropenone (DPC). The CDR3: CASSIIGNQPQHF. The DNA of the CDR3 is TGTGCCAGTAGTATTATTGGCAATCAGCCCCAGCATTTT. Together with reference TRBV19 and TRBJ1-5, the CDR3 gives the full variable domain: DGGITQSPKYLFRKEGQNVTLSCEQNLNHDAMYWYRQDPGQGLRLIYYSQIVNDFQKGDIAEGYSVSREKKESFPLTVTSAQKNPTAFYLCASSIIGNQPQHFGDGTRLSIL.